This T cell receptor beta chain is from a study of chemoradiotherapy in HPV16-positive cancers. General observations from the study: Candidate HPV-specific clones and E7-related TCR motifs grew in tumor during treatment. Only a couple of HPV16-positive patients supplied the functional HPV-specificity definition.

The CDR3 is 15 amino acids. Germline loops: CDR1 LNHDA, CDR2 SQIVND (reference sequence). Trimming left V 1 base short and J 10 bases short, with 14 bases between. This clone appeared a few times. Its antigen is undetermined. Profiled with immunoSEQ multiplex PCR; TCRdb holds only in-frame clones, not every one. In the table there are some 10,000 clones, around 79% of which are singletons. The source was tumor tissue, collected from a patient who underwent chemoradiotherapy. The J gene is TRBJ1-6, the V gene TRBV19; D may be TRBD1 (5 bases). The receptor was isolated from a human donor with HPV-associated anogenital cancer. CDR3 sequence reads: CASSIVWGRDSPLHF. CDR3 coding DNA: TGTGCCAGTAGTATAGTTTGGGGCCGGGACTCACCCCTCCACTTT.